These 10 T cell receptor beta chains were all obtained from the same sample, sequenced in a study of shared clonotypes between healthy human individuals (dated by TCRdb to about 2020). Library method: the immunoSEQ multiplex PCR assay. Drawn from immuneACCESS, this table holds only the in-frame rearrangements with V and J called that TCRdb kept. Clones are partly lost; checked studies trace under half to an unresolved V gene and leave the rest unexplained. This sample comprises some 660,000 clones, roughly 72% of them detected only once. The ten top clones hold 1.5% to 2% of the sample. Sequencing used memory CD4+ T cells sorted from blood. Explained via the paper, the cell subset or site label denotes: CD45RA-negative fraction. The origin of the receptors is a woman aged 30 to 39 in good health.

CDR3 sequence (DNA): TGTGCCAGCACCCCTTTCGGTGGTTACTTGGAGACCCAGTACTTC. It yields the protein CASTPFGGYLETQYF. The V call is TRBV6-1, the J call TRBJ2-5, with D unclear. Deletions cut 7 bases from V and 5 bases from J, with 20 bases between. Germline V gene data show CDR1 as MNHNS and CDR2 as SASEGT. The CDR3 has 15 amino acids.

This chain joins TRBV5-8 and TRBJ2-1; D tentatively fits TRBD1 or TRBD2 (5 bases each). The CDR3 contains 17 residues. Germline lookup yields CDR1 SGHTS and CDR2 YDEGEE. The ends were cut back, 4 bases at V and 9 bases at J, with 26 bases in the middle. CDR3 sequence: CASSGSTRGRGSGEQFF. The CDR3 region has the DNA TGTGCCAGCAGCGGATCTACCCGGGGCAGAGGTTCCGGTGAGCAGTTCTTC.

The J gene is TRBJ1-2, the V gene TRBV9; TRBD1 aligns across 10 bases. This CDR3 is built from 17 residues. Losses at the gene ends were 3 bases for V and 7 bases for J; bases not matched to a gene: 15. Germline CDR1 reads SGDLS; CDR2 reads YYNGEE. CDR3 coding DNA: TGTGCCAGCAGCGCCCGGTTCGGGACAGGGGAGACGGGTGGCTACACCTTC. Encoded protein: CASSARFGTGETGGYTF.

V gene TRBV7-2 combines with J gene TRBJ2-5, with D perhaps TRBD1 (6 bases). V was shortened by 4 bases and J by 7 bases, with 16 bases between the two germline ends. Germline V gene lookup returns CDR1 SGHTA and CDR2 FQGNSA. The CDR3 is 14 residues long. For the CDR3, the DNA is TGTGCCAGCAGCTCAACCCAGGGGCCCGGGACCCAGTACTTC. Its translation: CASSSTQGPGTQYF.

V gene TRBV4-2 combines with J gene TRBJ2-1, with D perhaps assigned TRBD1 or TRBD2 (5 bases each). This CDR3 is built from 16 residues. The germline V gene has CDR1 LGHNA and CDR2 YNFKEQ. Trimming shortened V by 2 bases and J by 4 bases, and 15 bases separated the two germline ends. The CDR3 sequence: CASSQTTGPRYNEQFF. For the CDR3, the DNA is TGTGCCAGCAGCCAAACAACGGGGCCGCGATACAATGAGCAGTTCTTC.

The gene calls are TRBV2 and TRBJ1-1, with D hard to call. Trimming took 8 bases from V and 1 from J, leaving 8 bases between them. Germline CDR1 and CDR2: SNHLY and FYNNEI. This CDR3 is 12 amino acids long. The CDR3: CASSSQNTEAFF. DNA for the CDR3: TGTGCCAGCTCGTCCCAGAACACTGAAGCTTTCTTT.

V and J are TRBV6-1 and TRBJ1-2, with D possibly TRBD1 on 6 matching bases. The CDR3 consists of 15 residues. V gave up 0 bases and J gave up 4 bases, with 12 bases separating them. The germline gives CDR1 MNHNS, CDR2 SASEGT. The CDR3 nucleotides read TGTGCCAGCAGTGAAGCACAGGGAAACTTCTATGGCTACACCTTC. Amino acid sequence: CASSEAQGNFYGYTF.

The chain recombines TRBV18 with TRBJ2-7; no firm D call. This CDR3 comprises 14 residues. CDR1 KGHSH and CDR2 LQKENI come from the germline V gene. V dropped 0 bases and J dropped 5 bases, with 11 bases sitting between them. In DNA, the CDR3 is TGTGCCAGCTCACCACCGGGTGCTCGCAACGAGCAGTACTTC. Translating gives CASSPPGARNEQYF.

V and J are TRBV25-1 and TRBJ1-3; D unclear. CDR1 and CDR2 from the germline V gene are MGHDK and SYGVNS. This CDR3 contains 14 residues. The V end lost 4 bases, the J end lost 4 bases, and 11 bases lay between the germline ends. CDR3: CASSVSNLGNTIYF. The CDR3 bases are TGTGCCAGCAGTGTGTCCAATTTAGGAAACACCATATATTTT. Full variable domain (rest looked up from reference TRBV25-1 and TRBJ1-3): EADIYQTPRYLVIGTGKKITLECSQTMGHDKMYWYQQDPGMELHLIHYSYGVNSTEKGDLSSESTVSRIRTEHFPLTLESARPSHTSQYLCASSVSNLGNTIYFGEGSWLTVV.

The chain has TRBV28 and TRBJ2-3, with 8 bases matching TRBD1. The V and J ends lost 7 bases and 7 bases, in that order; junction bases with no gene match: 10. Germline values: CDR1 MDHEN, CDR2 SYDVKM. This CDR3 is built from 14 residues. The CDR3 DNA is TGTGCCAGCATTCCAGGGGGCACGGGATATACGCAGTATTTT. This codes for CASIPGGTGYTQYF.